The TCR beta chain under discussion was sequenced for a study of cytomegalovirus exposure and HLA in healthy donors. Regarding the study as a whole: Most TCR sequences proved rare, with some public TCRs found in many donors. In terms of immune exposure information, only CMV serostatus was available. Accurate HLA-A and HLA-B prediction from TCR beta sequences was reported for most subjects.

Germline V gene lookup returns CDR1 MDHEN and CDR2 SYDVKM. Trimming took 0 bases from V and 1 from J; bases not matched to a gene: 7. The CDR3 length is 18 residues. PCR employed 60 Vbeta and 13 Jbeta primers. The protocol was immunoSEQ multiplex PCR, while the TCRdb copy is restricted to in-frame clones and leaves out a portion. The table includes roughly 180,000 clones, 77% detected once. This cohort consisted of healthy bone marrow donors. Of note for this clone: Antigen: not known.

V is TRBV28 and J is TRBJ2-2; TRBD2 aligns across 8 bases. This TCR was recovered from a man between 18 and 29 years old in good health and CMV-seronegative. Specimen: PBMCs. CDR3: CASSLWGGLAGNTGELFF. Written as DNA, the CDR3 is TGTGCCAGCAGTTTATGGGGCGGGCTAGCGGGGAACACCGGGGAGCTGTTTTTT.